This T cell receptor beta chain comes out of a study of T-cell memory formation after mild COVID-19. As for the study in general: Largely, the TCR clusters proved donor specific. Study conclusions and caveats: Among clones peaking at day 37 in the second wave, SARS-CoV-2 specificity remained unconfirmed. Pre-infection memory held some responding clones, suggesting pre-existing cross-reactive T cells responded.

TCR alpha and TCR beta cDNA libraries carrying sample barcodes and UMIs came from 5'RACE with constant-segment primers. Via MiXCR, TCRdb re-called the 5' RACE reads, giving one row per CDR3 protein. Here the sample spans 270,000 or so distinct CDR3 sequences, about a sixth being singletons. In germline, CDR1 is MNHEY, CDR2 SMNVEV (reference sequence). The CDR3 runs to 14 residues. With 2 bases clipped from V and 13 bases from J, the junction kept 12 bases outside the gene matches. This clonotype has only one observation. Antigen unknown. Sequencing used PBMCs or a T cell subset sorted from them (not recorded which). The source is a man aged 18 to 29 who had mild COVID-19 (a few samples of this study predate the infection). Cell type and time point are not known. The rearrangement links TRBV27 to TRBJ1-1; 8 bases line up with TRBD1. Written as DNA, the CDR3 is TGTGCCAGCAGTTTAGTTCTGGGCAGGGGGCATGTTTTCTTT. The encoded protein is CASSLVLGRGHVFF.